These 3 T cell receptor beta chains were sequenced from one sample in a study of blood T cells in healthy people across ages. The second PCR ran 7 to 11 cycles with a sample-barcoded 5' primer and J-beta primers. TCRdb used MiXCR to reprocess the 5' RACE reads, holding one entry per CDR3 protein. Of about 680,000 distinct CDR3 sequences listed, over 45% were seen once; the top ten hold roughly 30%. Sequenced sample: blood. These receptors were collected from a woman aged 55-70 years in good health.

For this clonotype: Just one base apart from a much larger clone, this may be a read error. The chain combines TRBV3-1 with TRBJ1-2, with no clear D. Germline lookup yields CDR1 LGHDT and CDR2 YNNKEL (reference sequence). This CDR3 has 14 residues. The CDR3 here is CAGSPWTAVRGYTF. The CDR3, as DNA: TGTGCCGGCAGCCCTTGGACGGCGGTTAGGGGCTACACCTTC. Combining the CDR3 with reference TRBV3-1 and TRBJ1-2 gives the whole variable domain DTAVSQTPKYLVTQMGNDKSIKCEQNLGHDTMYWYKQDSKKFLKIMFSYNNKELIINETVPNRFSPKSPDKAHLNLHINSLELGDSAVYFCAGSPWTAVRGYTFGSGTRLTVV.

The chain couples TRBV7-2 to TRBJ2-7; 12 bases align to TRBD2. This CDR3 region has 15 residues. From germline, CDR1 is SGHTA and CDR2 FQGNSA. With V trimmed by 6 bases and J by 3 bases, 6 bases remained unmatched. The CDR3 nucleotides are TGTGCCAGCAGAACACGACTAGCGGGAGTCTACGAGCAGTACTTC. Translated: CASRTRLAGVYEQYF.

V gene TRBV30 combines with J gene TRBJ2-6; D uncertain. CDR3 size: 16 residues. Germline V gene lookup returns CDR1 GTSNPN and CDR2 SVGIG (reference sequence). V dropped 0 bases and J dropped 0 bases, with 9 bases sitting between them. The CDR3 is CAWSVGMDSGANVLTF. The CDR3 DNA reads as TGTGCCTGGAGTGTAGGAATGGACTCTGGGGCCAACGTCCTGACTTTC.